Below are 4 T cell receptor beta chains sequenced from a single sample in a study of cytomegalovirus exposure and HLA in healthy donors. This PCR relied on a set of 60 Vbeta primers and 13 Jbeta primers. Sequencing used immunoSEQ multiplex PCR; TCRdb keeps in-frame clones, though not all of them. The table shows approximately 88,000 clones, with 60% to 80% occurring only once. The sample was PBMCs. Receptor source: a man aged 60-69 years in good health and CMV-seronegative.

The chain joins TRBV19 to TRBJ1-3; 8 nucleotides align to TRBD1. The germline V gene encodes CDR1 LNHDA and CDR2 SQIVND (reference sequence). The CDR3 is made up of 18 amino acids. J gave up 1 base and V 3 bases, and 11 bases lay outside the gene matches. This chain's CDR3 is CASSILQGAMTSGNTIYF. CDR3 coding DNA: TGTGCCAGTAGTATTCTTCAGGGGGCTATGACATCTGGAAACACCATATATTTT. Full variable domain (missing parts from reference TRBV19 and TRBJ1-3): DGGITQSPKYLFRKEGQNVTLSCEQNLNHDAMYWYRQDPGQGLRLIYYSQIVNDFQKGDIAEGYSVSREKKESFPLTVTSAQKNPTAFYLCASSILQGAMTSGNTIYFGEGSWLTVV.

The rearrangement links TRBV6-5 to TRBJ1-2; D is undetermined. This CDR3 is 15 amino acids long. Germline values: CDR1 MNHEY, CDR2 SVGAGI. Trimming stripped 6 bases from V and 2 bases from J, with 16 bases between. CDR3 residues: CASSQTGGLNYGYTF. The DNA for the CDR3 is TGTGCCAGCAGCCAAACCGGCGGGTTAAACTATGGCTACACCTTC.

The chain carries TRBV18 and TRBJ2-3; 7 positions agree with TRBD2. Germline V CDR1 and CDR2: KGHSH, LQKENI. Trimming took 11 bases from V and 4 from J; bases not matched to a gene: 18. The CDR3 has 16 amino acids. DNA of the CDR3: TGTGCCGCCTCTACCCTAGCGGCCTCTACCGCAGATACGCAGTATTTT. Protein sequence: CAASTLAASTADTQYF.

The V gene is TRBV2, the J gene TRBJ2-2, with D possibly TRBD2 on 5 matching bases. Germline V CDR1 and CDR2: SNHLY, FYNNEI. Between the trimmed V and J ends, which lost 6 bases and 7 bases, there was a span of 12 bases. This CDR3 has 13 amino acids. The CDR3 loop reads CASRRTGGGELFF. The CDR3 DNA reads as TGTGCCAGCAGGAGGACTGGTGGCGGGGAGCTGTTTTTT.